This TCR beta chain came from a study of blood T cell repertoires in COVID-19. This clone has only one observation. V shed 5 bases and J 6 bases; nucleotides not matched to a gene: 20. The germline gives CDR1 SEHNR, CDR2 FQNEAQ (reference sequence). The length of the CDR3 is 18 residues. Method: immunoSEQ multiplex PCR; TCRdb's copy keeps in-frame clones and lacks some. The data hold fewer than 450,000 clones, with 88% observed a single time. Across 20 to 25 US areas, participants ranged in age from roughly 18 to 95 years. Grouping used clinical history reported by participants in a survey and questionnaire. Recovered Cohort 3 donors showed two negative PCRs, clearance, or symptom resolution.

The TCR originated in a woman aged 18-29 years who had recovered from COVID-19. Sequenced: PBMCs or T cells enriched from blood (not recorded which). J is TRBJ2-7 and V is TRBV7-9, with 9 bases matching TRBD2. CDR3 amino acids: CASSQLRASGDWGGEQYF. DNA of the CDR3: TGTGCCAGCAGCCAGCTCCGGGCTAGCGGGGACTGGGGAGGCGAGCAGTACTTC.